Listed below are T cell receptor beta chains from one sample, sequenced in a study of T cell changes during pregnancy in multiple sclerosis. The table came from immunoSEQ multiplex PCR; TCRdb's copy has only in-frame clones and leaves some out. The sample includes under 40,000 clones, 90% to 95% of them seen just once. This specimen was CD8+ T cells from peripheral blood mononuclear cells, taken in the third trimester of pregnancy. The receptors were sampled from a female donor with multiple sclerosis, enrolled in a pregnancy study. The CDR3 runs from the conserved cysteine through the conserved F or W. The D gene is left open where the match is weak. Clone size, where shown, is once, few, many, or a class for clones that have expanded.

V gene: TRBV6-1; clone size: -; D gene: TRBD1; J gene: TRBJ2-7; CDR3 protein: CASLAGGIYEQYF; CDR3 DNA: TGTGCCAGCTTGGCAGGGGGAATCTACGAGCAGTACTTC
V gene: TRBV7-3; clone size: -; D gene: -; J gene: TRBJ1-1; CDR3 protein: CASSLVGGDTEAFF; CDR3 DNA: TGTGCCAGCAGCTTAGTTGGCGGGGACACTGAAGCTTTCTTT
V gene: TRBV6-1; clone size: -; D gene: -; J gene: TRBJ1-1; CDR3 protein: CASSEERVIMNTEAFF; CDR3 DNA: TGTGCCAGCAGTGAAGAGAGGGTGATTATGAACACTGAAGCTTTCTTT
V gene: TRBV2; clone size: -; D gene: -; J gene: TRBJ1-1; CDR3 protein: CASRQGLNTEAFF; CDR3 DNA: TGTGCCAGCAGGCAGGGTTTGAACACTGAAGCTTTCTTT
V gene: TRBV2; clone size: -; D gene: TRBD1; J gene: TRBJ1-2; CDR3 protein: CASSEALAGGYGYTF; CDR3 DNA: TGTGCCAGCAGTGAAGCTCTGGCAGGGGGCTATGGCTACACCTTC
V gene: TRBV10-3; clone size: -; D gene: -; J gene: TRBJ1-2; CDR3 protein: CAISESRTDSNGYTF; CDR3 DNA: TGTGCCATCAGTGAGTCGAGGACAGACTCGAATGGCTACACCTTC
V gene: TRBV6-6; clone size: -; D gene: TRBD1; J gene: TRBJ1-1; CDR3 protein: CASRTGEVTEAFF; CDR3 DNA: TGTGCCAGCAGAACAGGGGAAGTCACTGAAGCTTTCTTT
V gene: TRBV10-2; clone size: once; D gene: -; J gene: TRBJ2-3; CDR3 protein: CASSEFWRGRAGTQYF; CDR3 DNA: TGCGCCAGCAGTGAGTTCTGGCGGGGGCGGGCGGGTACGCAGTATTTT
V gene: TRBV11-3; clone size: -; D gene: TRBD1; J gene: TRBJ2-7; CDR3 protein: CASSLGQKPYEQYF; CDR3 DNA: TGTGCCAGCAGCCTGGGACAGAAACCTTACGAGCAGTACTTC
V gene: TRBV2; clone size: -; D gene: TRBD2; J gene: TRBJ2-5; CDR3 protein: CASSERSSGGEETQYF; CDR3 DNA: TGTGCCAGCAGTGAAAGGTCTAGCGGGGGGGAAGAGACCCAGTACTTC
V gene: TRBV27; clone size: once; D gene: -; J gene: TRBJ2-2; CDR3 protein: CASTLEANTGELFF; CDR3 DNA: TGTGCCAGCACCCTCGAGGCGAACACCGGGGAGCTGTTTTTT
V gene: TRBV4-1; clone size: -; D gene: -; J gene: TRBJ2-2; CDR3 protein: CASSQVPLQGFGELFF; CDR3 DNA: TGCGCCAGCAGCCAAGTCCCCCTCCAGGGATTCGGGGAGCTGTTTTTT
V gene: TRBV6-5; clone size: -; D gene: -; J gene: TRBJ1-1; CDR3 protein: CASSRSATGLTEAFF; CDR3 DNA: TGTGCCAGCAGTCGTTCAGCCACAGGGTTGACTGAAGCTTTCTTT
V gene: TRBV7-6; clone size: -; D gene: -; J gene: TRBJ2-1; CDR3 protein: CASSSGDEQFF; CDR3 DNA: TGTGCCAGCAGCTCGGGTGATGAGCAGTTCTTC
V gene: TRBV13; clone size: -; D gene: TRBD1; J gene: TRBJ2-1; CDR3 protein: CASSLTGTVINEQFF; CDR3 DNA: TGTGCCAGCAGCCTGACCGGGACAGTCATCAATGAGCAGTTCTTC
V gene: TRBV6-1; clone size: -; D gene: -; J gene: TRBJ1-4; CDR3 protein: CASRPEQVVYEKLFF; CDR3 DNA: TGTGCCAGCAGACCAGAACAGGTTGTGTACGAAAAACTGTTTTTT
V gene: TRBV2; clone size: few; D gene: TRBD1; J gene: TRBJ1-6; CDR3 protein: CASSDVPTGWGSPLHF; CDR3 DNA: TGTGCCAGCAGTGATGTCCCGACAGGGTGGGGTTCACCCCTCCACTTT
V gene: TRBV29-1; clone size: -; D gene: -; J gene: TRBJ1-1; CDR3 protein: CSPRGNTEAFF; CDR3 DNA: TGCAGCCCCCGGGGAAACACTGAAGCTTTCTTT
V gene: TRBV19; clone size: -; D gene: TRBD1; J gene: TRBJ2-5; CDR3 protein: CASSGQGVWETQYF; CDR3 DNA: TGTGCCAGTAGTGGACAGGGGGTCTGGGAGACCCAGTACTTC
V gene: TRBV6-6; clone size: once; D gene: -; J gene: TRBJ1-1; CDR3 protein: CASTQRESMNTEAFF; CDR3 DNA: TGTGCCAGCACCCAACGGGAGAGCATGAACACTGAAGCTTTCTTT
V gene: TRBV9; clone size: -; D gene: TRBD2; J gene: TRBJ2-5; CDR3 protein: CASSVGDRGGRETQYF; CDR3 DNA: TGTGCCAGCAGCGTAGGGGATCGGGGGGGCCGGGAGACCCAGTACTTC
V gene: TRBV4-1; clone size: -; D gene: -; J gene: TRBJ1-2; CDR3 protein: CASSQDSGSDGYTF; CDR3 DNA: TGCGCCAGCAGCCAAGATAGTGGCAGCGACGGCTACACCTTC
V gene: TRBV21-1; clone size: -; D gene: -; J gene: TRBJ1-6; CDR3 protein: CASSERDRGNSPLHF; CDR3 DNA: TGTGCCAGCAGCGAGCGGGACAGGGGAAATTCACCCCTCCACTTT
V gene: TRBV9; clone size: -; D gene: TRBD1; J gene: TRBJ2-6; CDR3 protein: CASSVNRGRDSGANVLTF; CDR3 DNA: TGTGCCAGCAGCGTTAACAGGGGGCGCGACTCTGGGGCCAACGTCCTGACTTTC
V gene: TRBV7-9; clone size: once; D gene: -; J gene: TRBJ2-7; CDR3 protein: CASSLGQEGEQYF; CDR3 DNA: TGTGCCAGCAGCCTTGGACAGGAGGGCGAGCAGTACTTC
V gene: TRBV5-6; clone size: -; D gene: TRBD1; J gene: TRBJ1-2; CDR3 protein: CASSLVGTDYGYTF; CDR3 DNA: TGTGCCAGCAGCTTGGTTGGGACAGACTATGGCTACACCTTC
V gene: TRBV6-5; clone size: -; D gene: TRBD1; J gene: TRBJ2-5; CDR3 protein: CASSYSAGTEETQYF; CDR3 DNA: TGTGCCAGCAGTTACTCGGCAGGGACAGAAGAGACCCAGTACTTC
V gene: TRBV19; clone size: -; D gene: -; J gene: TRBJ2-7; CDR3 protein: CASSIAQASSYEQYF; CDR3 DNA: TGTGCCAGTAGTATAGCCCAGGCCAGTAGCTACGAGCAGTACTTC
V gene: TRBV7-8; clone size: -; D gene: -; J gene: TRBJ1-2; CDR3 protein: CASSRRFPRGKKGSYGYTF; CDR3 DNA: TGTGCCAGCAGCCGGCGTTTTCCCAGGGGAAAGAAGGGGAGCTATGGCTACACCTTC